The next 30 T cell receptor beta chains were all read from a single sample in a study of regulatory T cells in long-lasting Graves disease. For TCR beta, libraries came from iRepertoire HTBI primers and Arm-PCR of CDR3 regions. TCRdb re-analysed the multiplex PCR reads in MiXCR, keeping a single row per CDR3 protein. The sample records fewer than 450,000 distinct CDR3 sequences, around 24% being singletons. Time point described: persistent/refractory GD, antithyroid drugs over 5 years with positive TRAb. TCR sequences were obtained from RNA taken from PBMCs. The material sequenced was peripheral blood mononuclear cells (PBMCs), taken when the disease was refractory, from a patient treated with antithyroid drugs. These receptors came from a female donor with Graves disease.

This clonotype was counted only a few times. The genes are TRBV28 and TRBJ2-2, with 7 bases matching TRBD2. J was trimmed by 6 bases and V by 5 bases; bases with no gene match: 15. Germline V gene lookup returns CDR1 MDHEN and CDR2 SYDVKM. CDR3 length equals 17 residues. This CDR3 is CASSPTLGGSRSGELFF. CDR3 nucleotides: TGTGCCAGCAGTCCCACTTTGGGCGGGAGTAGATCCGGGGAGCTGTTTTTT.

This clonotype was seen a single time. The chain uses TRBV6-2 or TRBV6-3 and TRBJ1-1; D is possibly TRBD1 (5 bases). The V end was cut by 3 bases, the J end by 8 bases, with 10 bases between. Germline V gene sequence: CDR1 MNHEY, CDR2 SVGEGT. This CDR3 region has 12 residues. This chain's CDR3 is CASSYLRTEAFF. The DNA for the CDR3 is TGTGCCAGCAGTTATCTTCGGACAGAAGCTTTCTTT.

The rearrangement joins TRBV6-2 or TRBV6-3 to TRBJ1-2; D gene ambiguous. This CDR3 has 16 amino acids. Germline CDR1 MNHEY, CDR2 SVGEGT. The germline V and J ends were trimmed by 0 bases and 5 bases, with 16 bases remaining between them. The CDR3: CASSYSNPGDGYGYTF. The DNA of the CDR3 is TGTGCCAGCAGTTACTCGAACCCGGGTGACGGTTATGGCTACACCTTC.

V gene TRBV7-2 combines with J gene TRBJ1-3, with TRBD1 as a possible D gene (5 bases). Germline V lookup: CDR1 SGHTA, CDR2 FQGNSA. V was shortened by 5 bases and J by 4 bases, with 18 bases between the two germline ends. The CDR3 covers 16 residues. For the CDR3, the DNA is TGTGCCAGCAGCGCCCGTGGACCAGGGCTCGGAAACACCATATATTTT. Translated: CASSARGPGLGNTIYF.

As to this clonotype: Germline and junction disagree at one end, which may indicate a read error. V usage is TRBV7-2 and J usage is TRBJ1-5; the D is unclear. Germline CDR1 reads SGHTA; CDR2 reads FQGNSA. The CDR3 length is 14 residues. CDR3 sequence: CASSLTSNNHPQHF. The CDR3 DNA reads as TGTGCCAGCAGCTTAACGAGTAACAATCACCCCCAGCATTTT.

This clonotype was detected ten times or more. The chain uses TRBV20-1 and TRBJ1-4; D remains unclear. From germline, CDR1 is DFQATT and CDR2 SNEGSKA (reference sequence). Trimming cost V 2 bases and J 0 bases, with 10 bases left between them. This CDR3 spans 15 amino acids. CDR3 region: CSARKGGATNEKLFF. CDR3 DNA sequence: TGCAGTGCTAGAAAAGGCGGTGCAACTAATGAAAAACTGTTTTTT.

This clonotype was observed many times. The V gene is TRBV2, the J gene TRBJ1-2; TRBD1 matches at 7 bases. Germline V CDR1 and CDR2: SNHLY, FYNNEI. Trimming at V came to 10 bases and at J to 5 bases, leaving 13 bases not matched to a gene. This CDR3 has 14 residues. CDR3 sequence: CAINPQDRLYGYTF. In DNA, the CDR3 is TGTGCCATCAACCCTCAGGACAGGCTTTATGGCTACACCTTC.

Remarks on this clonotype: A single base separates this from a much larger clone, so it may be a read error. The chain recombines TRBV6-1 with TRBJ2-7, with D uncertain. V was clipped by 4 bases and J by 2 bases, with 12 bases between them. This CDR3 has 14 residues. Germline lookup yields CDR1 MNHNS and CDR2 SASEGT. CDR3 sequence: CASSAKRSPYEQYF. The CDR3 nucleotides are TGTGCCAGCAGTGCGAAAAGGAGCCCCTACGAGCAGTACTTC.

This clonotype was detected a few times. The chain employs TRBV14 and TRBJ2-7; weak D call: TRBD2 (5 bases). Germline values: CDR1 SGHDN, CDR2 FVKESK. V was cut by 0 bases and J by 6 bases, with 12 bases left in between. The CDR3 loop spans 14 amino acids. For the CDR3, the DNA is TGTGCCAGCAGCCAAGATTTCGGACTCGGCGAGCAGTACTTC. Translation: CASSQDFGLGEQYF.

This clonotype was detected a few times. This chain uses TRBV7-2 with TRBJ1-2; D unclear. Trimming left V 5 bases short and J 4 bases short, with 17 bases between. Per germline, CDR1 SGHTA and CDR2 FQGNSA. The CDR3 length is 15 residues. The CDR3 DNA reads TGTGCCAGCAGCCCTACTTTTCGCGTCTCCTATGGCTACACCTTC. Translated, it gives CASSPTFRVSYGYTF.

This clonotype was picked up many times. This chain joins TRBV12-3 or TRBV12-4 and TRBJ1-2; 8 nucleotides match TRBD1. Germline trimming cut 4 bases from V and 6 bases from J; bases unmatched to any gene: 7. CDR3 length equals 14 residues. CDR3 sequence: CASSSTGESDGYTF. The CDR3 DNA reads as TGTGCCAGCAGTTCGACAGGGGAATCTGATGGCTACACCTTC.

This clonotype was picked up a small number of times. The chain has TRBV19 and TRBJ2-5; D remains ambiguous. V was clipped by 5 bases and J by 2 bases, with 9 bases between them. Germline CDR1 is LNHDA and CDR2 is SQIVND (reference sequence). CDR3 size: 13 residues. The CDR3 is CASSSAGQETQYF. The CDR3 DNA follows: TGTGCCAGTAGTTCGGCAGGACAAGAGACCCAGTACTTC.

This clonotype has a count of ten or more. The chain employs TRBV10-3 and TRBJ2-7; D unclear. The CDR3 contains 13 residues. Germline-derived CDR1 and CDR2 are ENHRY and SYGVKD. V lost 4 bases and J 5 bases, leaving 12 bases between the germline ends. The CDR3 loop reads CAISAGQADEQYF. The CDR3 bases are TGTGCCATCAGTGCCGGGCAGGCCGACGAGCAGTACTTC.

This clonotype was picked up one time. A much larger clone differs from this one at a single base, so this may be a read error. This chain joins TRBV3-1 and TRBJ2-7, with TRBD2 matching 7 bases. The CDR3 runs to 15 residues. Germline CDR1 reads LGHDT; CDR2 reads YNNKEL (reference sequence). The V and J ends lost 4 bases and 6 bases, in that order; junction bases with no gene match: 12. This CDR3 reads CASSPNGGRPGEQYF. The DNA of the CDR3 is TGTGCCAGCAGCCCTAACGGGGGGAGGCCAGGCGAGCAGTACTTC.

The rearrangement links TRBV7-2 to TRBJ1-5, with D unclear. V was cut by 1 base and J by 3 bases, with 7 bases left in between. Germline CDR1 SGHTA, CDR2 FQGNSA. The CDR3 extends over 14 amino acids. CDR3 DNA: TGTGCCAGCAGCTTAGACAGCCTCAATCAGCCCCAGCATTTT. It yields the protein CASSLDSLNQPQHF.

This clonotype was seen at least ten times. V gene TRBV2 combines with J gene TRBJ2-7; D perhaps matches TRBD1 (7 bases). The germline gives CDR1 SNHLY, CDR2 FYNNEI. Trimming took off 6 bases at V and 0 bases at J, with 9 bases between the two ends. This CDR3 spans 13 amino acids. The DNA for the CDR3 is TGTGCCAGCAGGCGGGACAGCTCCTACGAGCAGTACTTC. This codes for CASRRDSSYEQYF.

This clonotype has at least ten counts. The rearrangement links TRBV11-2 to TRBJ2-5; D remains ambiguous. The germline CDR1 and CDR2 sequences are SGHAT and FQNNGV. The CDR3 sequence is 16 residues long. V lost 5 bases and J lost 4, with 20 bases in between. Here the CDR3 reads CASSPLARRLSETQYF. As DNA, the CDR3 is TGTGCCAGCAGCCCCTTGGCACGTAGGTTGTCAGAGACCCAGTACTTC.

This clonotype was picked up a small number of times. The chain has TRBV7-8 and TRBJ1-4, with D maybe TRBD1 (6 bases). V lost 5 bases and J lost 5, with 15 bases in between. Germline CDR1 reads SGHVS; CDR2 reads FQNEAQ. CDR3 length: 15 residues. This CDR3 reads CASSLRSGVNEKLFF. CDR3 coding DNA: TGTGCCAGCAGCCTAAGGTCAGGGGTGAATGAAAAACTGTTTTTT.

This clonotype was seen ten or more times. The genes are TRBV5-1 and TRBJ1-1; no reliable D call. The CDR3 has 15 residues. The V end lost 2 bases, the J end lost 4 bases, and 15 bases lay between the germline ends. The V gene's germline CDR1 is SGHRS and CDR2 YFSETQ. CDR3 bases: TGCGCCAGCAGCTTTTCACCATTACAGACCACTGAAGCTTTCTTT. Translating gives CASSFSPLQTTEAFF.

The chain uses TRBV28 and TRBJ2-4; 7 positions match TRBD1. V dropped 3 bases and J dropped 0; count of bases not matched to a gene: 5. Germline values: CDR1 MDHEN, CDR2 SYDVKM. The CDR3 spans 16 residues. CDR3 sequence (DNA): TGTGCCAGCAGTTTCCGACAGGGATTAGCCAAAAACATTCAGTACTTC. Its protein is CASSFRQGLAKNIQYF.

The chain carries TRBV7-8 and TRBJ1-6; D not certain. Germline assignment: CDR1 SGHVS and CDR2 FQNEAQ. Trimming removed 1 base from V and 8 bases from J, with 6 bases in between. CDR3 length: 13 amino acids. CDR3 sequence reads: CASSLGRDSPLHF. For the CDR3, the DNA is TGTGCCAGCAGCTTAGGACGGGATTCACCCCTCCACTTT.

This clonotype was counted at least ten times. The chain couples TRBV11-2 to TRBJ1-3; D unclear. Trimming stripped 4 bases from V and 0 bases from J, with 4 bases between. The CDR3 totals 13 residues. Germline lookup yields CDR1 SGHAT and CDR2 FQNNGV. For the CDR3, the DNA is TGTGCCAGCAGCTCCAACTCTGGAAACACCATATATTTT. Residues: CASSSNSGNTIYF.

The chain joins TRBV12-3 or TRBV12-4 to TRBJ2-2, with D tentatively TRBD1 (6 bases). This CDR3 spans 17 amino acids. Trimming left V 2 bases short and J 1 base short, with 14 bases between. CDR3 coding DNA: TGTGCCAGCAGTTTACTGGCCGCACAGGGGAACACCGGGGAGCTGTTTTTT. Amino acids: CASSLLAAQGNTGELFF.

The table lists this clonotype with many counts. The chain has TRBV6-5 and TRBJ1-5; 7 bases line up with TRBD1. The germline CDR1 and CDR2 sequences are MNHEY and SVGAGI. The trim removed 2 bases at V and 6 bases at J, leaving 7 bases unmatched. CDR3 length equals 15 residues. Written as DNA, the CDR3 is TGTGCCAGCAGTTACCTCCAGACAGGGATTCAGCCCCAGCATTTT. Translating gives CASSYLQTGIQPQHF.

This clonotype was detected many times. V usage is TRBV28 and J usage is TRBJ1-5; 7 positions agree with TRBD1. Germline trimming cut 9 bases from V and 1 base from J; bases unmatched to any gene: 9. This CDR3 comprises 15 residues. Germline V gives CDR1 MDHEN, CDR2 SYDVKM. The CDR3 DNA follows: TGTGCCAGTCACTCGGGACAGCGGAGCAATCAGCCCCAGCATTTT. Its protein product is CASHSGQRSNQPQHF.

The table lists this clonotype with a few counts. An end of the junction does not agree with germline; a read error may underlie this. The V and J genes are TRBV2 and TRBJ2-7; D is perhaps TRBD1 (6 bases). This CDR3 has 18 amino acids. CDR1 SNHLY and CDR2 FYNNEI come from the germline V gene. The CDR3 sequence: CASSQDRTRLWGSYEQYF. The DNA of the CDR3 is TGCGCCAGCAGCCAGGACAGAACTAGGTTATGGGGTTCCTACGAGCAGTACTTC.

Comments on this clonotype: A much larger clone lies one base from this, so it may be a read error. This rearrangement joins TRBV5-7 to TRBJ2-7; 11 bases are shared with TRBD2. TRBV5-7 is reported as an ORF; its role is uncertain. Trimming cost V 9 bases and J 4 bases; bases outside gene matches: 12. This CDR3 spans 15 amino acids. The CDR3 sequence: CAIRSGTSGGYEQYF. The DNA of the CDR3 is TGTGCCATCAGATCCGGGACTAGCGGAGGTTACGAGCAGTACTTC.

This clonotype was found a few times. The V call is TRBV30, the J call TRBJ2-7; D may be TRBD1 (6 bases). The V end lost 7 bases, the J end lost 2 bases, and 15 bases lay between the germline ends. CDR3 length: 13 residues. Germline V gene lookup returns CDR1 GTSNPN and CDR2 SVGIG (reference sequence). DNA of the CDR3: TGTGCCTATGGAGTAGGGGGACCCTACGAGCAGTACTTC. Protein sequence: CAYGVGGPYEQYF. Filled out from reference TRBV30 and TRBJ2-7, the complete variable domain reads SQTIHQWPATLVQPVGSPLSLECTVEGTSNPNLYWYRQAAGRGLQLLFYSVGIGQISSEVPQNLSASRPQDRQFILSSKKLLLSDSGFYLCAYGVGGPYEQYFGPGTRLTVT.

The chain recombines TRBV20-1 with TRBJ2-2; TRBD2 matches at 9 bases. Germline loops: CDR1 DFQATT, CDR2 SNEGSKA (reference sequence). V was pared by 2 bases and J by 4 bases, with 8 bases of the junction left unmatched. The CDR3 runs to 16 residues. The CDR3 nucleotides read TGCAGTGCTAGACCCTGGCGGGAGGGTGCCACCGGGGAGCTGTTTTTT. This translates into CSARPWREGATGELFF.

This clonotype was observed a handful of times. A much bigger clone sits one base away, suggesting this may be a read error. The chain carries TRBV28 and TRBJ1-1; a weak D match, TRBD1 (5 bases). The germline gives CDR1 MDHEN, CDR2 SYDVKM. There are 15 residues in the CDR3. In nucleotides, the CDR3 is TGTGCCAGCAGTTTCGGGGGGATTCCGAACACTGAAGCTTCCTTT. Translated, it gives CASSFGGIPNTEASF. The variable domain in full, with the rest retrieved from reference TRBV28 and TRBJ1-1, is DVKVTQSSRYLVKRTGEKVFLECVQDMDHENMFWYRQDPGLGLRLIYFSYDVKMKEKGDIPEGYSVSREKKERFSLILESASTNQTSMYLCASSFGGIPNTEASFGQGTRLTVV.